This TCR beta chain appears in the sequencing data of a study of blood T cell repertoires in COVID-19. At the level of the study: Samples of COVID-19 (acute and convalescent) were obtained from the United States, Italy and Spain. Sample material is recorded as cDNA or gDNA derived from T cells, B-cell-depleted T cells, or PBMCs.

Per the original methods: Estimation of nucleated cell counts was performed using reference gene primer amplification. The protocol was immunoSEQ multiplex PCR, while the TCRdb copy is restricted to in-frame clones and leaves out a portion. V and J calls plus clone size are reproduced from that table; the DNA served to infer D and trimming. The table includes fewer than 300,000 clones, around 81% detected once. Unmatched junction bases numbered 5, after V lost 6 bases and J lost 0 bases. CDR3 length: 15 amino acids. Germline V gives CDR1 LNHDA, CDR2 SQIVND (reference sequence). Specimen: peripheral blood. The J gene is TRBJ1-1, the V gene TRBV19; 9 bases are a match to TRBD1. This clonotype was sampled from a woman aged 55-69 years with active or convalescent COVID-19. The CDR3 sequence is CASSWTGAMNTEAFF. In nucleotides, the CDR3 is TGTGCCAGTAGCTGGACAGGGGCGATGAACACTGAAGCTTTCTTT.